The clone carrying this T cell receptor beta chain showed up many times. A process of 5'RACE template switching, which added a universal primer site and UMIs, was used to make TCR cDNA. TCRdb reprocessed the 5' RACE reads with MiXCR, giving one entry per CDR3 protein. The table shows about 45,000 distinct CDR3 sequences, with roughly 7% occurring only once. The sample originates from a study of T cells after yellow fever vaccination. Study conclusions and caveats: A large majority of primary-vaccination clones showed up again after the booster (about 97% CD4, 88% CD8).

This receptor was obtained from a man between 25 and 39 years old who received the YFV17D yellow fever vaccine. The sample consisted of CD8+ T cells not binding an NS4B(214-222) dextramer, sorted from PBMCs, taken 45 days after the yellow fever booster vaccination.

CDR3 in DNA: TGTGCCAGCAGCCAAGAGGGACGCAGGGAAAACTACGAGCAGTACTTC. This encodes CASSQEGRRENYEQYF. The rearrangement joins TRBV3-1 to TRBJ2-7, with D perhaps matching TRBD1 or TRBD2 (5 bases each). Germline V gene data show CDR1 as LGHDT and CDR2 as YNNKEL (reference sequence). The CDR3 has 16 amino acids. The ends were cut back, 0 bases at V and 3 bases at J, with 15 bases in the middle.